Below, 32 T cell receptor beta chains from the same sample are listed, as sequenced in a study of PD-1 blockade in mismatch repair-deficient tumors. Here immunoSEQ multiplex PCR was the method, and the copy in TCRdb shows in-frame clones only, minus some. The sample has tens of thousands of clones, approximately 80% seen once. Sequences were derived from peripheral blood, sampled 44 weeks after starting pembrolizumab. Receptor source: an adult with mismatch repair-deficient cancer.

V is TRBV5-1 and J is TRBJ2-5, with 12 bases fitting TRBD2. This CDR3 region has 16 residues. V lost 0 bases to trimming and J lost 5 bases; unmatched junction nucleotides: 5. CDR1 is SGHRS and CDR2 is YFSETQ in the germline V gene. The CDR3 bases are TGCGCCAGCAGCTTGGAGGGGACTAGCGGGTCGGAGACCCAGTACTTC. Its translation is CASSLEGTSGSETQYF.

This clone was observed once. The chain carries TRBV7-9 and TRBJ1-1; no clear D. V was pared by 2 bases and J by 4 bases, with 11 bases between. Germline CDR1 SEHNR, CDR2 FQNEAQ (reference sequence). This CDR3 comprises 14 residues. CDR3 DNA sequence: TGTGCCAGCAGCTTACGGGGAGAATCCACTGAAGCTTTCTTT. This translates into CASSLRGESTEAFF.

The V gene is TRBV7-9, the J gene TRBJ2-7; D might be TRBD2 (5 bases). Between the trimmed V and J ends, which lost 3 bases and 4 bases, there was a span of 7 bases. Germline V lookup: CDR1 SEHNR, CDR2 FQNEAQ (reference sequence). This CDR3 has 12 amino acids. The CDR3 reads CASSFRGYEQYF. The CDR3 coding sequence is TGTGCCAGCAGCTTTCGGGGATACGAGCAGTACTTC.

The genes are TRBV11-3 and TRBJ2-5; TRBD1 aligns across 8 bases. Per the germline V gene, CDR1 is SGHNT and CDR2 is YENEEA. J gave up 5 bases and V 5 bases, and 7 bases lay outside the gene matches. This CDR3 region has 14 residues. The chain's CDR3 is CASSRGTGGETQYF. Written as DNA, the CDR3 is TGTGCCAGCAGCCGTGGGACAGGTGGGGAGACCCAGTACTTC.

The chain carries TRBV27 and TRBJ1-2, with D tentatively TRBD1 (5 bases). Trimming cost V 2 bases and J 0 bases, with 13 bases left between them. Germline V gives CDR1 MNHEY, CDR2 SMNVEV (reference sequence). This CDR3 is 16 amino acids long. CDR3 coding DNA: TGTGCCAGCAGTTTAACGTGGGGGGATTCTAACTATGGCTACACCTTC. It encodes CASSLTWGDSNYGYTF.

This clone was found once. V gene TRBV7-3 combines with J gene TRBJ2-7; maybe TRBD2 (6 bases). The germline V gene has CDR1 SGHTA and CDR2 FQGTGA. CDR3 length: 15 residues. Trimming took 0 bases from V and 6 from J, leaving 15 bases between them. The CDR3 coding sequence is TGTGCCAGCAGCTTAACGTTAGCGCCAGCGGGCGAGCAGTACTTC. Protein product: CASSLTLAPAGEQYF.

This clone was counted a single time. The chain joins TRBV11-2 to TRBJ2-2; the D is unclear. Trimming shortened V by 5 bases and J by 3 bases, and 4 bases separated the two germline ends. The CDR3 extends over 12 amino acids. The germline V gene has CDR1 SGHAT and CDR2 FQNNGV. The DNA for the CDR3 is TGTGCCAGCAGCCAGTACACCGGGGAGCTGTTTTTT. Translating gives CASSQYTGELFF.

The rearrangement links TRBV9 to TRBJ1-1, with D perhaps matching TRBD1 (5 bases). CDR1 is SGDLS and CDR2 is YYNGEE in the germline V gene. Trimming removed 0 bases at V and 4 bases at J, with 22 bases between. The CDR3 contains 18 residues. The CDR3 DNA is TGTGCCAGCAGCGTAGTGTGGGCAGGGAGGCGTATGAGCACTGAAGCTTTCTTT. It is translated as CASSVVWAGRRMSTEAFF.

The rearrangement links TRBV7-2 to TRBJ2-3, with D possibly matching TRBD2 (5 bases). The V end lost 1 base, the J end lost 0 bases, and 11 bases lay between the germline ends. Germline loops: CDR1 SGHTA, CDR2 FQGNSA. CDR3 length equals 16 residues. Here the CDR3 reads CASSLEADSSTDTQYF. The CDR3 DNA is TGTGCCAGCAGCTTAGAAGCGGATTCTAGCACAGATACGCAGTATTTT.

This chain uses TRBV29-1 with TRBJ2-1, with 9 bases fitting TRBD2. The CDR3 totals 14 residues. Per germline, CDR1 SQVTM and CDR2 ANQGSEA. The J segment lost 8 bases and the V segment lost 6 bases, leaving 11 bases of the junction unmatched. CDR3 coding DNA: TGCAGCGTCCCCCCGGTAGCGGGAGACTATGAGCAGTTCTTC. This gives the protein CSVPPVAGDYEQFF.

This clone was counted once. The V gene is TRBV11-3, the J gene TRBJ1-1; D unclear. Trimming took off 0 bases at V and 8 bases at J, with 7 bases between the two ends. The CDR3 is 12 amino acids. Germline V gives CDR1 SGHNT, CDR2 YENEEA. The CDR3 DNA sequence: TGTGCCAGCAGCTTAGAAAGAGGCGAAGCTTTCTTT. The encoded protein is CASSLERGEAFF. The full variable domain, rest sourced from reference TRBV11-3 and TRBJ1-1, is EAGVVQSPRYKIIEKKQPVAFWCNPISGHNTLYWYLQNLGQGPELLIRYENEEAVDDSQLPKDRFSAERLKGVDSTLKIQPAELGDSAVYLCASSLERGEAFFGQGTRLTVV.

CDR3 DNA: TGCGCCAGCAGCTTGAGGCTAGCGGAGGGCACAGATACGCAGTATTTT. Protein: CASSLRLAEGTDTQYF. The chain links TRBV5-1 to TRBJ2-3; 7 bases line up with TRBD2. The junction had 6 bases not matched to a gene; V was cut back by 1 base and J by 1 base. From germline, CDR1 is SGHRS and CDR2 YFSETQ. CDR3 length: 16 amino acids.

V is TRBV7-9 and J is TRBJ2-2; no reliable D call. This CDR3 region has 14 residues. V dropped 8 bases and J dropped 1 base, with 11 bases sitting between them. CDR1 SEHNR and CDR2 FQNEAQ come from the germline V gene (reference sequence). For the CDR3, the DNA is TGTGCCAGCTGCGAGCTTCGGAACACCGGGGAGCTGTTTTTT. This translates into CASCELRNTGELFF. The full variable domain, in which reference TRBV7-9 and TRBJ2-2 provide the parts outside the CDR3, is DTGVSQNPRHKITKRGQNVTFRCDPISEHNRLYWYRQTLGQGPEFLTYFQNEAQLEKSRLLSDRFSAERPKGSFSTLEIQRTEQGDSAMYLCASCELRNTGELFFGEGSRLTVL.

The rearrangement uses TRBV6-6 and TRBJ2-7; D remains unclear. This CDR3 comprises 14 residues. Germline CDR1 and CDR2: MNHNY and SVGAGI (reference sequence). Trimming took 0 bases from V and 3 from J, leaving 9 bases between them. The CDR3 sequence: CASSYSGSHYEQYF. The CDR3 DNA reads TGTGCCAGCAGTTACTCCGGCAGCCACTACGAGCAGTACTTC.

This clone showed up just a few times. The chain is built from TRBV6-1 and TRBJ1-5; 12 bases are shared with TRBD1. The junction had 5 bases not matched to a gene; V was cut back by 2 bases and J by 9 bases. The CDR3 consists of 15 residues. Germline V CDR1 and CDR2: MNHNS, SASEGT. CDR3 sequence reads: CASSEWGQGAPPQHF. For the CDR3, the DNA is TGTGCCAGCAGTGAATGGGGACAGGGGGCGCCGCCCCAGCATTTT.

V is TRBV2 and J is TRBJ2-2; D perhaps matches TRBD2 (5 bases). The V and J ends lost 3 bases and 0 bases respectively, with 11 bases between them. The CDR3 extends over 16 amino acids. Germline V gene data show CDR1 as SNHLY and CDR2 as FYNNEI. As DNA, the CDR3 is TGTGCCAGCAGTGATAAGACTACGACGAACACCGGGGAGCTGTTTTTT. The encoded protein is CASSDKTTTNTGELFF.

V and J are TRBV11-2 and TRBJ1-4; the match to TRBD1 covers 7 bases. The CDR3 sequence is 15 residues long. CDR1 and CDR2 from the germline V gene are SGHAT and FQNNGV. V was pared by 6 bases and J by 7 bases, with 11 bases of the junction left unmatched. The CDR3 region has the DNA TGTGCCAGCAGTCAGGAGGAGACAGGGCCTGAAAAACTGTTTTTT. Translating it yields CASSQEETGPEKLFF.

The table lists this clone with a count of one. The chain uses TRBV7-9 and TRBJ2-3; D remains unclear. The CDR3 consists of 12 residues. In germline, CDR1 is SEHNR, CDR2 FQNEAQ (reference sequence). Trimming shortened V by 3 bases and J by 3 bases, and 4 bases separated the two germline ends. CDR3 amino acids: CASSFRTDTQYF. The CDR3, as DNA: TGTGCCAGCAGCTTCCGAACAGATACGCAGTATTTT.

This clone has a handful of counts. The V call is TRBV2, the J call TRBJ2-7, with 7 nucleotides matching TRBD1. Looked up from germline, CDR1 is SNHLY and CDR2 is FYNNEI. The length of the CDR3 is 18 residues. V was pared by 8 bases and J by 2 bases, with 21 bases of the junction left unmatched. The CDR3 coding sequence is TGTGCCAGCGCCTACGGGACAGACACCCGGGACCACGCCTACGAGCAGTACTTC. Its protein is CASAYGTDTRDHAYEQYF.

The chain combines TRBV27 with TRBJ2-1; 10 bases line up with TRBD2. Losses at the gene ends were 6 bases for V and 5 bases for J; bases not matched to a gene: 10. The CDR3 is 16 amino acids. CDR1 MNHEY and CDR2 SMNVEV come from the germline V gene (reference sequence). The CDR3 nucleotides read TGTGCCAGCAGCAGAGCGGGAGGGCCAGGGGACAATGAGCAGTTCTTC. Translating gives CASSRAGGPGDNEQFF.

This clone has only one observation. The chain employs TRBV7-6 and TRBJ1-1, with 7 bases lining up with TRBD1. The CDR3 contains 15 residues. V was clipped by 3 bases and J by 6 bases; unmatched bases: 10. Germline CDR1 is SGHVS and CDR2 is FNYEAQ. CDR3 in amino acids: CASSFRQGGEPEAFF. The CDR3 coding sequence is TGTGCCAGCAGCTTCCGTCAGGGGGGGGAACCTGAAGCTTTCTTT.

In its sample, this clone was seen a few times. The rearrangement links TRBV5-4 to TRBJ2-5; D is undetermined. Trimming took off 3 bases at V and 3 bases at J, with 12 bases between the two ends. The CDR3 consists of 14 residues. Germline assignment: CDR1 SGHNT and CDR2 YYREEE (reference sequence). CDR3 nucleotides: TGTGCCAGCAGCTCGGAGCTCCATGAAGAGACCCAGTACTTC. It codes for CASSSELHEETQYF.

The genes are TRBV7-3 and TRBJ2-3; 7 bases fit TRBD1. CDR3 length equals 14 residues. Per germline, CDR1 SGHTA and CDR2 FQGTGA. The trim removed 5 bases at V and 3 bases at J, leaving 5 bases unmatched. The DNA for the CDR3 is TGTGCCAGCAGCCCCGACAGGGTAACAGATACGCAGTATTTT. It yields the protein CASSPDRVTDTQYF.

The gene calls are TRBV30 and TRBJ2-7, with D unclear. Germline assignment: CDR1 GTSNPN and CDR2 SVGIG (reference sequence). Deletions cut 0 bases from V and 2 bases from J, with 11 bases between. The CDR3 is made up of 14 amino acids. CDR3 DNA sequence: TGTGCCTGGAGTGTACGACGTCAAACCTACGAGCAGTACTTC. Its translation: CAWSVRRQTYEQYF.

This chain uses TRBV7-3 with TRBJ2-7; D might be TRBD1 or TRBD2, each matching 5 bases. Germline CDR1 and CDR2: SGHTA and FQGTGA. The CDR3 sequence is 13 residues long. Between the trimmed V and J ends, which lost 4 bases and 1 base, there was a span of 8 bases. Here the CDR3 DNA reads TGTGCCAGCAGCTGGGGCGGGTCCTACGAGCAGTACTTC. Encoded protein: CASSWGGSYEQYF. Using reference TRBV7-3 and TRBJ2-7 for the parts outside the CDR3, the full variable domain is GAGVSQTPSNKVTEKGKYVELRCDPISGHTALYWYRQSLGQGPEFLIYFQGTGAADDSGLPNDRFFAVRPEGSVSTLKIQRTERGDSAVYLCASSWGGSYEQYFGPGTRLTVT.

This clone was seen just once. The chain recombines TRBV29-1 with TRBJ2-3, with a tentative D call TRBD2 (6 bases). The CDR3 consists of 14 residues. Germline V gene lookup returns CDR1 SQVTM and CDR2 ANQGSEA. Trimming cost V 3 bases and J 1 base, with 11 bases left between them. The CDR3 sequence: CSVEVAGRTDTQYF. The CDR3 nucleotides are TGCAGCGTTGAGGTCGCGGGACGCACAGATACGCAGTATTTT.

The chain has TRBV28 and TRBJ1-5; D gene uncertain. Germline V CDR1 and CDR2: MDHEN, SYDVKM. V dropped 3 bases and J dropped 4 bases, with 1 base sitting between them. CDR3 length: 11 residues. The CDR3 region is CASSLNQPQHF. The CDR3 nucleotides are TGTGCCAGCAGTTTGAATCAGCCCCAGCATTTT.

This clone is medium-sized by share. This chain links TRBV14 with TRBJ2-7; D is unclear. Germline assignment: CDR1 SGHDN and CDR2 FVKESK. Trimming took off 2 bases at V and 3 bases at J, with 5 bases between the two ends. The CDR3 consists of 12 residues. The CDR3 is CASSQMGYEQYF. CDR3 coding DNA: TGTGCCAGCAGCCAAATGGGCTACGAGCAGTACTTC. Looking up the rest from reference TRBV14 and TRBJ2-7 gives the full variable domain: EAGVTQFPSHSVIEKGQTVTLRCDPISGHDNLYWYRRVMGKEIKFLLHFVKESKQDESGMPNNRFLAERTGGTYSTLKVQPAELEDSGVYFCASSQMGYEQYFGPGTRLTVT.

CDR3 DNA sequence: TGTGCCAGCAGCTCCCAGGGACTAGCGCAGCAGTTCTTC. Translating gives CASSSQGLAQQFF. The chain recombines TRBV7-3 with TRBJ2-1; 10 nucleotides line up with TRBD2. With V trimmed by 4 bases and J by 11 bases, 5 bases remained unmatched. CDR1 and CDR2 (germline): SGHTA, FQGTGA. The CDR3 has 13 amino acids.

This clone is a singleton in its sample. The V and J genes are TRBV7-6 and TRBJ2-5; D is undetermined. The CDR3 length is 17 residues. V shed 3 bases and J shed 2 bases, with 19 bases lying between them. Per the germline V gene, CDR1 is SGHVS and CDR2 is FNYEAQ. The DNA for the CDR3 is TGTGCCAGCAGCTTTCGGAAGGAGCTCTACCATCAAGAGACCCAGTACTTC. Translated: CASSFRKELYHQETQYF.

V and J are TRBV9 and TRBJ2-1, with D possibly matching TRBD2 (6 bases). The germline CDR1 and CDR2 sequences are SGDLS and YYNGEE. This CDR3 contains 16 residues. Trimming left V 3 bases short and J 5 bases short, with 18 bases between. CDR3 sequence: CASSGDSGARHNEQFF. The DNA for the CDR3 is TGTGCCAGCAGCGGGGACTCGGGAGCAAGGCACAATGAGCAGTTCTTC.

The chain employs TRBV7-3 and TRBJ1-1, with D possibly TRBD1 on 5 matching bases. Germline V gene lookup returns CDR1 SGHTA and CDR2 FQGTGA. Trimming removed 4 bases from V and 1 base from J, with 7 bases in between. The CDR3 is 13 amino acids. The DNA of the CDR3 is TGTGCCAGCAGCTCCGGGGGGAACACTGAAGCTTTCTTT. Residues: CASSSGGNTEAFF.